This TCR beta chain was sequenced for a study of cytomegalovirus exposure and HLA in healthy donors. General study results and limits: A later analysis reportedly identified an Asian-associated ancestry cluster as carrying fewer N-insertions than the approximately 730-donor mean. A later examination showed that TCR association rates differed by HLA locus, with DRB1 most and HLA-C fewest. Based on reports, TCR beta sequences accurately predicted HLA-A and HLA-B alleles for most subjects. Researchers counted 180 or so TCR beta chains as cytomegalovirus-associated.

The PCR made use of 60 Vbeta and 13 Jbeta primers. Generated by immunoSEQ multiplex PCR, the TCRdb table keeps only in-frame clones and is missing some. The sample records about 170,000 clones, roughly 80% being singletons. There are 16 residues in the CDR3. Trimming took 6 bases from V and 5 from J; bases not matched to a gene: 14. CDR1 is MDHEN and CDR2 is SYDVKM in the germline V gene. About this clone: Its antigen is currently unknown.

Specimen: PBMCs. The rearrangement joins TRBV28 to TRBJ1-2; 8 bases match TRBD1. The sequence came from a male donor in good health and CMV-seronegative. The CDR3: CASSPPQGANGYGYTF. The CDR3 DNA is TGTGCCAGCAGCCCCCCGCAGGGGGCAAATGGGTATGGCTACACCTTC.